The source of this T cell receptor beta chain is a study of blood T cell repertoires in COVID-19. For the study at large: Researchers got acute and convalescent COVID-19 samples from the United States, Italy and Spain.

Per germline, CDR1 LNHDA and CDR2 SQIVND (reference sequence). The CDR3 loop spans 15 amino acids. V shed 6 bases, J shed 3 bases, and the junction held 6 bases outside the gene matches. As handled by the study authors: Amplification of reference gene primers provided the estimated nucleated cell counts. Assay: immunoSEQ multiplex PCR; the TCRdb copy retains only in-frame clones and omits some. V, J and clone size were drawn from that table, and D and trimming were deduced from the DNA. The data show 45,000 to 65,000 clones, with approximately 80% seen just once and roughly 27% held by the top ten. This clonotype was obtained from a human donor in a cohort sampled during active COVID-19. The sequencing input was peripheral blood. The J gene is TRBJ1-4, the V gene TRBV19; 8 bases line up with TRBD1. CDR3 DNA sequence: TGTGCCAGTAGGCGCCAGGGGGCTCCTAATGAAAAACTGTTTTTT. It yields the protein CASRRQGAPNEKLFF. The full variable domain, with the rest looked up from reference TRBV19 and TRBJ1-4, is DGGITQSPKYLFRKEGQNVTLSCEQNLNHDAMYWYRQDPGQGLRLIYYSQIVNDFQKGDIAEGYSVSREKKESFPLTVTSAQKNPTAFYLCASRRQGAPNEKLFFGSGTQLSVL.